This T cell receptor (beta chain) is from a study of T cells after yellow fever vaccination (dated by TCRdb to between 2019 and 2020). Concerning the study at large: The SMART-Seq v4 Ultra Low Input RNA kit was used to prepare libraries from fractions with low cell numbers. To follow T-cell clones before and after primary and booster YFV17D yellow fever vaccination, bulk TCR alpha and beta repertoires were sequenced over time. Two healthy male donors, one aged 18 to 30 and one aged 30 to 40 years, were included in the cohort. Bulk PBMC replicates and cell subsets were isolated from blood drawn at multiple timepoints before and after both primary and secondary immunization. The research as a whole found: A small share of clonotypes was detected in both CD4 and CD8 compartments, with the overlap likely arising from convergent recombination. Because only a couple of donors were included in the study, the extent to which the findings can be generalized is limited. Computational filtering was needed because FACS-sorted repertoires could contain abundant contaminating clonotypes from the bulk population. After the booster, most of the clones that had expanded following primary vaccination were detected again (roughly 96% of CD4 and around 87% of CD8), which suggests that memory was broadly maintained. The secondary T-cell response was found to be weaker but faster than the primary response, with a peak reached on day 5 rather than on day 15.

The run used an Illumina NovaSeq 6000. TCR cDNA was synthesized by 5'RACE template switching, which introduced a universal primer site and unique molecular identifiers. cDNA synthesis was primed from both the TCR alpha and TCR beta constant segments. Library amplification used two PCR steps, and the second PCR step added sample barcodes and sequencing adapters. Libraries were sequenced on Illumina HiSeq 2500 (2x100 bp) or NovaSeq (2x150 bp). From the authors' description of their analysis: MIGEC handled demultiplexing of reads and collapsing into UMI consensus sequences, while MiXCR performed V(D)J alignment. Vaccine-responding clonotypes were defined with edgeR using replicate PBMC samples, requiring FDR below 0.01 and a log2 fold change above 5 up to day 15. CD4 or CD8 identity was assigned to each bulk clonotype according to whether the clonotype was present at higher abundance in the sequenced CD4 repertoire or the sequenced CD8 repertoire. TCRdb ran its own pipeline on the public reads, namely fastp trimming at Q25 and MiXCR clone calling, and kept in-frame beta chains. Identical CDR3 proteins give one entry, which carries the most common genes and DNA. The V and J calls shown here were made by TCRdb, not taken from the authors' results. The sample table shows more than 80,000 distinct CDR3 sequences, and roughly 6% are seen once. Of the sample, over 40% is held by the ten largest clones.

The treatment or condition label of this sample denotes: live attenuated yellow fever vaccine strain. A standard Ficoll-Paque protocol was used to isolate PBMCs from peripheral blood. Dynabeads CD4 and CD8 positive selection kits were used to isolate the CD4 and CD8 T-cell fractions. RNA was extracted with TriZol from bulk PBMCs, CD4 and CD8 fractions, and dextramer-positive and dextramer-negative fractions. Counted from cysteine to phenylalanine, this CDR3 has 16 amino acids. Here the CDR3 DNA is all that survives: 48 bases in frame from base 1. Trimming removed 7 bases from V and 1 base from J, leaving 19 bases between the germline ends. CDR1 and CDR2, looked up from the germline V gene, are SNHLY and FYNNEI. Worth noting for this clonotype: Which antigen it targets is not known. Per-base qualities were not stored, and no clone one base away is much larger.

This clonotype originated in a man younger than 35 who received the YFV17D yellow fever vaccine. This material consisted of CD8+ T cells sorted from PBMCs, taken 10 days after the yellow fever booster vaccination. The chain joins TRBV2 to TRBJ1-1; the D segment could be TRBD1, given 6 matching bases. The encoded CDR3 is CASNPPGHIGNTEAFF. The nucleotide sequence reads TGTGCCAGCAATCCCCCGGGACACATCGGGAACACTGAAGCTTTCTTT.